This T cell receptor (beta chain) was obtained from a study of T cell responses to AZD1222 COVID-19 vaccine. For the study at large: It was second doses at about 4 or about 12 weeks that were pooled. Study-wide results and limits: Unmutated variant regions are reportedly targeted by nearly half of spike-specific TCRs. Once two AZD1222 doses were given, Spike-specific TCR breadth and depth went up. Spike was spanned by vaccine-associated CD4 TCRs, with dominance at 160-218 and 743-854.

Trimming left V 2 bases short and J 8 bases short, with 12 bases between. The CDR3 length is 13 residues. The germline V gene has CDR1 MNHEY and CDR2 SVGAGI. This clone was observed a few times. Its antigen is not identified. Sequenced by immunoSEQ multiplex PCR; TCRdb stores in-frame clones only, minus some. The data contain under 150,000 clones, under 95% of them singletons. The origin of this receptor is an adult in good health. The sequences come from peripheral blood, collected on day 0 of AZD1222 vaccination. The chain carries TRBV6-5 and TRBJ1-2; weak D call: TRBD1 (5 bases). The CDR3 DNA sequence: TGTGCCAGCAGTTACGGGGGGGTTGGAGGCTACACCTTC. Protein sequence: CASSYGGVGGYTF.